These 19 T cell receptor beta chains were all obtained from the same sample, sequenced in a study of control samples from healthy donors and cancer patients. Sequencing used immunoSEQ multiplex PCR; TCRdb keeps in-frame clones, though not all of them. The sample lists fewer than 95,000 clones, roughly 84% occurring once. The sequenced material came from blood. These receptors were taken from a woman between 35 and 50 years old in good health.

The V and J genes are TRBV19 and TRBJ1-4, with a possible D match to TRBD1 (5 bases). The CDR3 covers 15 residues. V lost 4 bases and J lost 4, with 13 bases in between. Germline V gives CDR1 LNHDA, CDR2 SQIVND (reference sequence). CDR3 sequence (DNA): TGTGCCAGTAGTACCGCGGGGGGATTTAATGAAAAACTGTTTTTT. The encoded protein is CASSTAGGFNEKLFF. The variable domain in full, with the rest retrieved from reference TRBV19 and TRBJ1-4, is DGGITQSPKYLFRKEGQNVTLSCEQNLNHDAMYWYRQDPGQGLRLIYYSQIVNDFQKGDIAEGYSVSREKKESFPLTVTSAQKNPTAFYLCASSTAGGFNEKLFFGSGTQLSVL.

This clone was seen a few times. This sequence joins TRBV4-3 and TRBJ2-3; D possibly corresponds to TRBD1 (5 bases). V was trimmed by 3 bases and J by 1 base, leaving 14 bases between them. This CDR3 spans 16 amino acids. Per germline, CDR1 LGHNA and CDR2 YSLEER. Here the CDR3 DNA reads TGCGCCAGCAGCCAGATTAGGGGTGAAGGCACAGATACGCAGTATTTT. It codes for CASSQIRGEGTDTQYF.

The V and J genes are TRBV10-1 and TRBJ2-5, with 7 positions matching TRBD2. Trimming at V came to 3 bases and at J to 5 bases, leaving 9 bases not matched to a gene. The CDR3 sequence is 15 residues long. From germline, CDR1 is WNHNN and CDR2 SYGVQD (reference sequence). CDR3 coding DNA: TGCGCCAGCAGTGAAGATCAGCGGGGCGGGGAGACCCAGTACTTC. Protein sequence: CASSEDQRGGETQYF.

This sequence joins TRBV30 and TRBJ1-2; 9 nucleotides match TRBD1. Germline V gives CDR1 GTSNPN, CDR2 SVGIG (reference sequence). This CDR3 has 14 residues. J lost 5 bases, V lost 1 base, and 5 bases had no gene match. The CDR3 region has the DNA TGTGCCTGGAGTGGGGGACAGGGAGCTTATGGCTACACCTTC. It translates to CAWSGGQGAYGYTF.

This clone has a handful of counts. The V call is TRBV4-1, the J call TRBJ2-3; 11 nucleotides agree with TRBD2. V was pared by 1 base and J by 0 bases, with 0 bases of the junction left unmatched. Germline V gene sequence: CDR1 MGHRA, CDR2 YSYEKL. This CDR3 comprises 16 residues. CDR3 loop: CASSQGLAGSTDTQYF. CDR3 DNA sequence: TGCGCCAGCAGCCAAGGACTAGCGGGGAGCACAGATACGCAGTATTTT.

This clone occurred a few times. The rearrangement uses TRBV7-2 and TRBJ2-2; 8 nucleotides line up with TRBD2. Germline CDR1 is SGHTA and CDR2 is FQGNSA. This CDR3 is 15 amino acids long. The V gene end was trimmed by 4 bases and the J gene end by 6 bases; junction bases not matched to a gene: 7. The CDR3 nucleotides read TGTGCCAGCAGCTACAGCGGGGGATTCGCCGGGGAGCTGTTTTTT. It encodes CASSYSGGFAGELFF.

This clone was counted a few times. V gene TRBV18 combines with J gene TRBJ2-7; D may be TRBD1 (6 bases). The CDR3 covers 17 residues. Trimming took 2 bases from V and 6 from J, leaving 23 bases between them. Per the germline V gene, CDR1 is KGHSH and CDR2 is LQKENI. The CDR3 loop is CASSPYVGNRDPVEQYF. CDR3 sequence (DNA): TGTGCCAGCTCACCATACGTCGGGAACAGGGACCCGGTCGAGCAGTACTTC.

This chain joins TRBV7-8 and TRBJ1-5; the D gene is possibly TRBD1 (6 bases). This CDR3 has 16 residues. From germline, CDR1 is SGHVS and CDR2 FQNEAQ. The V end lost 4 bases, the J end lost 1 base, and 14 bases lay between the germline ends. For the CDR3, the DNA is TGTGCCAGCAGCTCCAGGGGTAGAGGAAGCAATCAGCCCCAGCATTTT. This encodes CASSSRGRGSNQPQHF.

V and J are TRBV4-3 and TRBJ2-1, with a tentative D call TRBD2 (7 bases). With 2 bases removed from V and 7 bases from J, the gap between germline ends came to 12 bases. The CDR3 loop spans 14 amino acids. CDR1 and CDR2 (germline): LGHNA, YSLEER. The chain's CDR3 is CASSQRGAGNEQFF. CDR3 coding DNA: TGCGCCAGCAGCCAACGGGGGGCTGGTAATGAGCAGTTCTTC.

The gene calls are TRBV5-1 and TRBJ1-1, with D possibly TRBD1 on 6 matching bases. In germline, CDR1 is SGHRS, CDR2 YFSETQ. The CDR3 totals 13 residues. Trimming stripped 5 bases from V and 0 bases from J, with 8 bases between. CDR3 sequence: CASRGGLNTEAFF. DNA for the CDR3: TGCGCCAGCAGAGGGGGGCTGAACACTGAAGCTTTCTTT.

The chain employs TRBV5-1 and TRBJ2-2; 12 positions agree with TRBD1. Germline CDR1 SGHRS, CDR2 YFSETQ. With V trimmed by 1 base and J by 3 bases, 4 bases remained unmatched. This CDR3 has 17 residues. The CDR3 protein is CASSLQGQGAYTGELFF. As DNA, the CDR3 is TGCGCCAGCAGCTTGCAGGGACAGGGGGCTTACACCGGGGAGCTGTTTTTT.

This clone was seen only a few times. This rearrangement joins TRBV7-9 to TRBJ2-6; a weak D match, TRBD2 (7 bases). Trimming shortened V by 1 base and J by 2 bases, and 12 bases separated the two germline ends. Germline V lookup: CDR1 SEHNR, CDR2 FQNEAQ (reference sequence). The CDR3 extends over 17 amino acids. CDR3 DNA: TGTGCCAGCAGCTTAGGGTCGGGGGGCCCTGGGGCCAACGTCCTGACTTTC. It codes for CASSLGSGGPGANVLTF.

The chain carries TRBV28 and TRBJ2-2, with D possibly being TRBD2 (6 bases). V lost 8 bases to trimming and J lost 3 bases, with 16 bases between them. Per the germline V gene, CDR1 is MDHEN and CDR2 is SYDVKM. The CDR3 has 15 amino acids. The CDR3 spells CASCHAGTYTGELFF. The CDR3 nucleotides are TGTGCCAGCTGTCATGCCGGGACTTACACCGGGGAGCTGTTTTTT.

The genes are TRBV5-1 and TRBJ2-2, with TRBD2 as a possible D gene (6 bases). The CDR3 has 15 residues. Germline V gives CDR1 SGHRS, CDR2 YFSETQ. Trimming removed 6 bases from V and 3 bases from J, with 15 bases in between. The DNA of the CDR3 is TGCGCCAGCACAATTGGGGGGAACTACACCGGGGAGCTGTTTTTT. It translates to CASTIGGNYTGELFF.

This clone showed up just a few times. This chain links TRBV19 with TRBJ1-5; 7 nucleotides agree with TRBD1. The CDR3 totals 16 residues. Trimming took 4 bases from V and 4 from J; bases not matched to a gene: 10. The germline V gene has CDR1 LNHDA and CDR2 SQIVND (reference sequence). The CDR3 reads CASSSSGTAMNQPQHF. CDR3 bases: TGTGCCAGTAGTAGTAGTGGGACAGCGATGAATCAGCCCCAGCATTTT.

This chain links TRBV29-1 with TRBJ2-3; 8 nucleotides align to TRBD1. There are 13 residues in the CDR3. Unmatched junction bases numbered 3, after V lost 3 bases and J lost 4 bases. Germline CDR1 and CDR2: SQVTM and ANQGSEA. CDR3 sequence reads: CSVDGQGADTQYF. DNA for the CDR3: TGCAGCGTTGACGGACAGGGTGCAGATACGCAGTATTTT.

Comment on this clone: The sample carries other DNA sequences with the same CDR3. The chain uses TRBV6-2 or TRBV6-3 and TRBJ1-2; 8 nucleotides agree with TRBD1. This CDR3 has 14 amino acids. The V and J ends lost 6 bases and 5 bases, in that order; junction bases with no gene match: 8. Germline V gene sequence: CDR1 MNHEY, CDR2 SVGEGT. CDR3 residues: CASSSGQGGYGYTF. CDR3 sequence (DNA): TGTGCCAGCAGCTCCGGACAGGGAGGGTATGGCTACACCTTC.

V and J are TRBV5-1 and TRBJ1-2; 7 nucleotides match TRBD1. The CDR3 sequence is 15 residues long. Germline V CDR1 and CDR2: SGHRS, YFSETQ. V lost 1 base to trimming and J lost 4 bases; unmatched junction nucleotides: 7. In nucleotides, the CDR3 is TGCGCCAGCAGCTTGAGGGGGACAGCAATCTATGGCTACACCTTC. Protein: CASSLRGTAIYGYTF.

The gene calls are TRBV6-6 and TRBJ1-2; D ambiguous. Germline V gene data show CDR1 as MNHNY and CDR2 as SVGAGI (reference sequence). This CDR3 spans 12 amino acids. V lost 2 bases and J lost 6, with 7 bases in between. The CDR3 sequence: CASSYREDGYTF. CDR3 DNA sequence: TGTGCCAGCAGTTACAGGGAGGATGGCTACACCTTC.